Listed here are 25 T cell receptor beta chains from one sample, sequenced in a study of T cells after yellow fever vaccination. TCRdb fed the 5' RACE reads into MiXCR, producing one record per CDR3 protein. The sample yields approximately 600,000 distinct CDR3 sequences, about 12% seen once. This material consisted of PBMCs, taken on the day of the yellow fever booster vaccination. Every receptor here comes from a man aged 25 to 40 who received the YFV17D yellow fever vaccine.

V and J are TRBV23-1 and TRBJ2-3; 7 bases are a match to TRBD1. TRBV23-1 is labeled an ORF, and its function is uncertain. V gave up 6 bases and J gave up 4 bases; unmatched junction bases: 7. The CDR3 contains 14 residues. The CDR3 here is CASRKDRMADTQYF. The CDR3, as DNA: TGCGCCAGCAGAAAGGACAGGATGGCAGATACGCAGTATTTT.

This clonotype was counted between two and nine times. The genes are TRBV2 and TRBJ2-5; D is undetermined. This CDR3 has 11 residues. CDR1 is SNHLY, CDR2 FYNNEI, per germline. The V gene lost 7 bases and the J gene lost 5 bases, with 8 bases spanning the gap. The CDR3 sequence is CASKEDETQYF. In nucleotides, the CDR3 is TGTGCCAGCAAAGAAGACGAGACCCAGTACTTC.

This clonotype showed up just a few times. The rearrangement uses TRBV12-3 or TRBV12-4 and TRBJ1-1; no firm D call. The V gene lost 5 bases and the J gene lost 10 bases, with 14 bases spanning the gap. The CDR3 has 12 residues. The CDR3 loop reads CASSHSDIGAFF. DNA of the CDR3: TGTGCCAGCAGTCACAGCGATATCGGAGCTTTCTTT.

Only a few counts were recorded for this clonotype. This rearrangement joins TRBV5-1 to TRBJ2-2, with unresolved D. V was trimmed by 1 base and J by 6 bases, leaving 16 bases between them. The length of the CDR3 is 16 residues. CDR1 is SGHRS and CDR2 is YFSETQ in the germline V gene. Here the CDR3 DNA reads TGCGCCAGCAGCTTGACTGCCCAAAAGAGTGCCGGGGAGCTGTTTTTT. This encodes CASSLTAQKSAGELFF.

This chain uses TRBV24-1 with TRBJ1-2, with D tentatively TRBD1 (5 bases). From germline, CDR1 is KGHDR and CDR2 SFDVKD. This CDR3 has 13 residues. Trimming stripped 4 bases from V and 0 bases from J, with 5 bases between. For the CDR3, the DNA is TGTGCCACCAGTGAGGGGGCTAACTATGGCTACACCTTC. Protein product: CATSEGANYGYTF.

The table lists this clonotype with a few counts. J is TRBJ2-7 and V is TRBV7-9; no firm D call. V lost 0 bases and J lost 3, with 9 bases in between. Germline V gene sequence: CDR1 SEHNR, CDR2 FQNEAQ (reference sequence). CDR3 length equals 14 residues. CDR3 loop: CASSLALLHYEQYF. Here the CDR3 DNA reads TGTGCCAGCAGCTTAGCCTTGCTGCACTACGAGCAGTACTTC.

The V gene is TRBV20-1, the J gene TRBJ2-7, with D perhaps given as TRBD1 or TRBD2 (6 bases each). Per germline, CDR1 DFQATT and CDR2 SNEGSKA (reference sequence). Trimming shortened V by 6 bases and J by 3 bases, and 18 bases separated the two germline ends. The CDR3 is made up of 14 amino acids. Written as DNA, the CDR3 is TGCAGTGCCCCTGGGCGAGGGGGGAGCTACGAGCAGTACTTC. This sequence encodes CSAPGRGGSYEQYF.

V usage is TRBV7-8 and J usage is TRBJ2-1; D call uncertain. The germline gives CDR1 SGHVS, CDR2 FQNEAQ. V was trimmed by 2 bases and J by 0 bases, leaving 17 bases between them. The CDR3 consists of 18 residues. The CDR3 reads CASSLSPEVLSSYNEQFF. The CDR3 coding sequence is TGTGCCAGCAGCTTAAGTCCTGAGGTACTTAGCTCCTACAATGAGCAGTTCTTC.

This clonotype was counted ten times or more. This sequence joins TRBV20-1 and TRBJ2-7; D gene unclear. Germline values: CDR1 DFQATT, CDR2 SNEGSKA (reference sequence). The germline V and J ends were trimmed by 3 bases and 4 bases, with 4 bases remaining between them. The CDR3 loop spans 10 amino acids. The CDR3 protein is CSASLYEQYF. Written as DNA, the CDR3 is TGCAGTGCTAGCTTATACGAGCAGTACTTC.

In this sample, this clonotype turned up a few times. The chain combines TRBV3-1 with TRBJ2-1; D gene ambiguous. CDR1 and CDR2 from the germline V gene are LGHDT and YNNKEL (reference sequence). The V and J ends lost 2 bases and 5 bases respectively, with 10 bases between them. The CDR3 is 14 amino acids. The CDR3 reads CASSQTQNNNEQFF. The CDR3 DNA follows: TGTGCCAGCAGCCAAACGCAGAATAACAATGAGCAGTTCTTC.

The rearrangement joins TRBV18 to TRBJ2-7; D gene uncertain. The CDR3 contains 16 residues. V lost 0 bases and J lost 3, with 15 bases in between. Germline V gene lookup returns CDR1 KGHSH and CDR2 LQKENI. As DNA, the CDR3 is TGTGCCAGCTCACCACCAGTCGACCGCCGCGACTACGAGCAGTACTTC. Amino acid sequence: CASSPPVDRRDYEQYF.

The rearrangement joins TRBV20-1 to TRBJ2-1, with D perhaps being TRBD1 or TRBD2 (5 bases each). This CDR3 region has 16 residues. Germline lookup yields CDR1 DFQATT and CDR2 SNEGSKA (reference sequence). V gave up 5 bases and J gave up 9 bases, with 26 bases separating them. CDR3 residues: CSALAGSDGTRGEQFF. CDR3 DNA sequence: TGCAGTGCTTTGGCAGGCTCCGACGGGACCCGGGGTGAGCAGTTCTTC.

The J gene is TRBJ2-2, the V gene TRBV7-4; D gene uncertain. Germline V gene data show CDR1 as SGHVT and CDR2 as SQSDAQ. V gave up 10 bases and J gave up 0 bases, with 15 bases separating them. The CDR3 length is 15 residues. The CDR3 sequence is CATSGPYSNTGELFF. DNA of the CDR3: TGTGCCACCAGTGGGCCGTACTCGAACACCGGGGAGCTGTTTTTT.

V and J are TRBV9 and TRBJ2-1, with TRBD2 matching over 13 bases. The CDR3 length is 15 residues. The V gene end was trimmed by 3 bases and the J gene end by 9 bases; junction bases not matched to a gene: 6. In germline, CDR1 is SGDLS, CDR2 YYNGEE. The chain's CDR3 is CASSGTSGSSVEQFF. DNA of the CDR3: TGTGCCAGCAGCGGGACTAGCGGGAGTAGTGTTGAGCAGTTCTTC. The variable domain in full, with the rest retrieved from reference TRBV9 and TRBJ2-1, is DSGVTQTPKHLITATGQRVTLRCSPRSGDLSVYWYQQSLDQGLQFLIQYYNGEERAKGNILERFSAQQFPDLHSELNLSSLELGDSALYFCASSGTSGSSVEQFFGPGTRLTVL.

This clonotype has just a few counts. The genes are TRBV7-2 and TRBJ2-1; no clear D. The germline CDR1 and CDR2 sequences are SGHTA and FQGNSA. The CDR3 has 15 residues. Trimming removed 7 bases at V and 0 bases at J, with 13 bases between. CDR3 DNA sequence: TGTGCCAGCACCTTCACCTCGAGCTCCTACAATGAGCAGTTCTTC. Amino acids: CASTFTSSSYNEQFF.

The chain recombines TRBV7-2 with TRBJ2-7; D unresolved. The CDR3 is 13 residues long. V shed 1 base and J shed 4 bases, with 8 bases lying between them. Germline V CDR1 and CDR2: SGHTA, FQGNSA. This CDR3 reads CASSLVVEYEQYF. The CDR3 region has the DNA TGTGCCAGCAGCTTAGTTGTAGAATACGAGCAGTACTTC. Full variable domain (rest looked up from reference TRBV7-2 and TRBJ2-7): GAGVSQSPSNKVTEKGKDVELRCDPISGHTALYWYRQSLGQGLEFLIYFQGNSAPDKSGLPSDRFSAERTGGSVSTLTIQRTQQEDSAVYLCASSLVVEYEQYFGPGTRLTVT.

The chain has TRBV7-8 and TRBJ2-5; 8 bases match TRBD2. With V trimmed by 10 bases and J by 0 bases, 7 bases remained unmatched. The CDR3 loop spans 14 amino acids. Germline V gene data show CDR1 as SGHVS and CDR2 as FQNEAQ. As DNA, the CDR3 is TGTGCCACCGAACTAGCGGCCTACCAAGAGACCCAGTACTTC. Translating gives CATELAAYQETQYF. Supplemented by reference TRBV7-8 and TRBJ2-5, the full variable domain reads GAGVSQSPRYKVAKRGQDVALRCDPISGHVSLFWYQQALGQGPEFLTYFQNEAQLDKSGLPSDRFFAERPEGSVSTLKIQRTQQEDSAVYLCATELAAYQETQYFGPGTRLLVL.

This clonotype was seen a few times. This chain connects TRBV7-2 to TRBJ2-1; TRBD1 aligns across 12 bases. From germline, CDR1 is SGHTA and CDR2 FQGNSA. The CDR3 loop spans 16 amino acids. J was trimmed by 13 bases and V by 4 bases; bases with no gene match: 14. Here the CDR3 reads CASSSLGTGGLLFQFF. The CDR3 DNA reads as TGTGCCAGCAGCTCACTAGGGACAGGGGGCCTGCTTTTCCAGTTCTTC. Looking up the rest from reference TRBV7-2 and TRBJ2-1 gives the full variable domain: GAGVSQSPSNKVTEKGKDVELRCDPISGHTALYWYRQSLGQGLEFLIYFQGNSAPDKSGLPSDRFSAERTGGSVSTLTIQRTQQEDSAVYLCASSSLGTGGLLFQFFGPGTRLTVL.

This clonotype was counted a few times. The chain has TRBV6-5 and TRBJ2-1, with TRBD2 as a possible D gene (5 bases). Trimming removed 10 bases at V and 2 bases at J, with 9 bases between. The CDR3 consists of 12 residues. Per germline, CDR1 MNHEY and CDR2 SVGAGI. CDR3 nucleotide sequence: TGTGCCACCTGGAGGACCTACAATGAGCAGTTCTTC. Its protein product is CATWRTYNEQFF.

This clonotype was counted a few times. The genes are TRBV21-1 and TRBJ2-7; TRBD1 is taken as the D call from the table, unchecked against the DNA. TRBV21-1 is noted as a pseudogene. The CDR3 sequence is 14 residues long. As DNA, the CDR3 is TGTGCCAGCACCTTAACAGGGGACCCCTACGAGCAGTACTTC. This translates into CASTLTGDPYEQYF.

The chain has TRBV5-1 and TRBJ2-5; 9 bases fit TRBD2. The V gene's germline CDR1 is SGHRS and CDR2 YFSETQ. Trimming removed 5 bases from V and 4 bases from J; junction bases left unmatched: 6. This CDR3 contains 14 residues. The CDR3, as DNA: TGCGCCAGCAGGCCCAGCGGGGGGCGAGAGACCCAGTACTTC. Protein sequence: CASRPSGGRETQYF.

At least ten counts were recorded for this clonotype. Here the CDR3 reads CATSRDWASTDTQYF. CDR3 sequence (DNA): TGTGCCACCAGCAGAGATTGGGCTAGCACAGATACGCAGTATTTT. V usage is TRBV15 and J usage is TRBJ2-3; D gene unclear. The CDR3 is 15 residues long. Trimming cost V 0 bases and J 0 bases, with 7 bases left between them. Germline loops: CDR1 LNHNV, CDR2 YYDKDF (reference sequence).

This clonotype was recorded many times. The chain links TRBV5-1 to TRBJ2-7, with 7 positions matching TRBD1. The CDR3 has 14 amino acids. The J segment lost 2 bases and the V segment lost 1 base, leaving 3 bases of the junction unmatched. In germline, CDR1 is SGHRS, CDR2 YFSETQ. The CDR3 DNA is TGCGCCAGCAGCTTGAGACAGGGAACCTACGAGCAGTACTTC. It is translated as CASSLRQGTYEQYF.

This clonotype was picked up many times. The rearrangement joins TRBV28 to TRBJ2-1; TRBD1 matches 10 bases. The germline gives CDR1 MDHEN, CDR2 SYDVKM. The CDR3 consists of 17 residues. The trim removed 6 bases at V and 8 bases at J, leaving 16 bases unmatched. The DNA of the CDR3 is TGTGCCAGCAGCTCCCCTGGGACAGGGGACGATTTTTATGAGCAGTTCTTC. It codes for CASSSPGTGDDFYEQFF. Using reference TRBV28 and TRBJ2-1 for the parts outside the CDR3, the full variable domain is DVKVTQSSRYLVKRTGEKVFLECVQDMDHENMFWYRQDPGLGLRLIYFSYDVKMKEKGDIPEGYSVSREKKERFSLILESASTNQTSMYLCASSSPGTGDDFYEQFFGPGTRLTVL.

This clonotype was seen a handful of times. The rearrangement links TRBV12-5 to TRBJ2-1, with D unresolved. Germline CDR1 reads LGHNT; CDR2 reads FRNRAP. Trimming took 4 bases from V and 5 from J, leaving 6 bases between them. The CDR3 runs to 12 residues. In DNA form, the CDR3 reads TGTGCTAGTGGTTACGGTGACAATGAGCAGTTCTTC. Encoded protein: CASGYGDNEQFF. The whole variable domain, filled in from reference TRBV12-5 and TRBJ2-1, reads DARVTQTPRHKVTEMGQEVTMRCQPILGHNTVFWYRQTMMQGLELLAYFRNRAPLDDSGMPKDRFSAEMPDATLATLKIQPSEPRDSAVYFCASGYGDNEQFFGPGTRLTVL.